This T cell receptor beta chain originates from a study of blood T cell repertoires in COVID-19 (dated by TCRdb to the early 2020s). A note on the overall study: The collaborator samples originated in the United States, Italy and Spain and spanned the acute and convalescent phases of COVID-19. The prospective study material was composed of cDNA or gDNA derived from T cells, B-cell-depleted T cells, or PBMCs. The dataset comprised deeply sampled blood TCRbeta repertoires from subjects exposed to, actively infected with, or recovered from COVID-19. A freely available public database, intended as a resource for researchers studying the immune response to SARS-CoV-2, is where the repertoires were released. The samples were drawn from two sources: the first 160 participants of the ongoing ImmuneRACE study, and fewer than 1,500 subjects contributed by 6 global collaborators. A de-identified subject ID, COVID-19 status, age in years and sex were almost always included in the sample metadata. Where available, HLA class I and class II types were taken from metadata supplied by the sample provider and were not determined by assay-based typing.

TCRbeta CDR3 regions were amplified from genomic DNA using the immunoSEQ Assay, a bias-controlled multiplex PCR. The original pipeline was this. The number of nucleated cells in each sample was estimated from the amplification of reference gene primers within the assay. Sequence reads were collapsed and filtered to measure the absolute abundance of every unique TCRbeta CDR3 rearrangement. For each sample, productive Simpson clonality was calculated by taking the square root of Simpson's diversity index across productive rearrangements. The table comes from immuneACCESS by way of TCRdb, which keeps in-frame sequences with V and J called. Part of the clones is missing from these tables; in studies checked, under half for an unresolved V gene and the rest for unknown reasons. Clonal size and the V and J genes are those of that table, whereas D and trimming came from the DNA. In this sample the table shows 250,000 to 350,000 clones, around 90% of which occur a single time. Roughly 0.92% of the sample is in the top ten clones.

Via the germline V gene (reference sequence), CDR1 is MNHEY and CDR2 SMNVEV. Counted from cysteine to phenylalanine, this CDR3 has 15 amino acids. Here the CDR3 DNA is all that survives: 45 bases in frame from base 1. V loses 3 bases, J loses 3 bases, and the germline ends lie 12 bases apart. A second Seattle source provided samples from volunteer blood donors who had recovered from COVID-19. Whole blood was collected in K2EDTA tubes by collaborating institutions according to the institutions' own protocols. Collaborator samples were shipped for TCRbeta analysis as frozen whole blood, isolated PBMCs, or DNA extracted from either sample type. Of note for this clone: What this receptor recognizes is not known. Qualities for individual bases were not recorded, and no much larger clone is one base off.

General findings and caveats noted by the study authors: The quantity of clinical and demographic metadata differed by source and by participant and was supplied without curation.

The chain links TRBV27 with TRBJ1-5, and possibly TRBD1, on 5 matching bases. The material sequenced was peripheral blood. This receptor was taken from a woman aged 40 to 55 who had recovered from COVID-19. The CDR3 in this case is CASSFGREDNQPQHF. The DNA sequence is given as TGTGCCAGCAGTTTCGGCAGGGAAGACAATCAGCCCCAGCATTTT.